The T cell receptor beta chain described here comes from a study of identifying expanded T cells in peripheral blood. Whole-study findings and limits: Across healthy donors, higher total template counts meant significantly greater approximately 2-week count variance. Over approximately two and four weeks, about 16 and 20 clones changed, versus around 1.2 between replicates.

During the collection period, no donor immune events like infections were recorded. Concerning this clone: The antigen remains unidentified.

Using immunoSEQ multiplex PCR, the repertoire was profiled, and TCRdb retains in-frame clones only, with some absent. Among 75,000 to 100,000 clones, around nine tenths were seen once, and the ten largest hold around 2.7%. Germline V gene lookup returns CDR1 ENHRY and CDR2 SYGVKD. CDR3 length: 11 residues. Trimming removed 8 bases from V and 4 bases from J, with 8 bases in between. What was sequenced was blood. The source is a person between 18 and 75 years old in good health. This chain uses TRBV10-3 with TRBJ1-1; D unresolved. CDR3 in amino acids: CAIGAGTEAFF. The CDR3 coding sequence is TGTGCCATCGGAGCTGGCACTGAAGCTTTCTTT.